These 7 T cell receptor beta chains came from one sample sequenced in a study of blood T cell repertoires in COVID-19 (dated by TCRdb to about 2020). The method was the immunoSEQ multiplex PCR assay. TCRdb stores this immuneACCESS table with in-frame sequences only. Part of the clones is absent; in the studies checked, under half of the shortfall reflects unresolved V genes, and no reason is known for the rest. The table for this sample lists some 120,000 clones; under 85% of them were counted only once. Clones ranked in the top ten supply 12% of the sample. Sequencing was performed on peripheral blood. All receptors come from a man aged 55 to 70 with acute or convalescent COVID-19.

The rearrangement uses TRBV3-1 (or the pseudogene TRBV3-2) and TRBJ1-2; 8 nucleotides align to TRBD1. Germline lookup yields CDR1 LGHDT and CDR2 YNNKEL (reference sequence). Trimming at V came to 3 bases and at J to 6 bases, leaving 9 bases not matched to a gene. The CDR3 length is 15 residues. The CDR3 reads CASSQSRGLGNGYTF. CDR3 sequence (DNA): TGTGCCAGCAGCCAGTCCAGGGGGCTTGGGAATGGCTACACCTTC.

This rearrangement joins TRBV23-1 to TRBJ1-5, with 7 bases that match TRBD1. TRBV23-1 has ORF status, its function being uncertain. J was trimmed by 9 bases and V by 4 bases; bases with no gene match: 12. The CDR3 has 15 residues. CDR3: CASSPWQGVHWPQHF. The CDR3 region has the DNA TGCGCCAGCAGTCCGTGGCAGGGGGTTCATTGGCCCCAGCATTTT.

This clone was detected only a few times. This rearrangement joins TRBV30 to TRBJ2-3, with D maybe TRBD2 (6 bases). The CDR3 runs 14 residues. Germline CDR1 reads GTSNPN; CDR2 reads SVGIG (reference sequence). The V end was cut by 0 bases, the J end by 4 bases, with 11 bases between. CDR3 in amino acids: CAWSVRAGPDTQYF. DNA of the CDR3: TGTGCCTGGAGTGTACGCGCGGGACCAGATACGCAGTATTTT. Full variable domain (missing parts from reference TRBV30 and TRBJ2-3): SQTIHQWPATLVQPVGSPLSLECTVEGTSNPNLYWYRQAAGRGLQLLFYSVGIGQISSEVPQNLSASRPQDRQFILSSKKLLLSDSGFYLCAWSVRAGPDTQYFGPGTRLTVL.

The chain carries TRBV13 and TRBJ2-7; 7 bases match TRBD1. J lost 6 bases, V lost 2 bases, and 4 bases had no gene match. Germline assignment: CDR1 PRHDT and CDR2 FYEKMQ (reference sequence). The CDR3 consists of 13 residues. CDR3 sequence: CASSLRTGFEQYF. The CDR3 DNA is TGTGCCAGCAGCTTAAGGACAGGTTTCGAGCAGTACTTC.

V is TRBV5-1 and J is TRBJ2-1, with a weak D call TRBD1 (6 bases). Trimming took 4 bases from V and 1 from J, leaving 18 bases between them. The CDR3 length is 17 residues. The germline V gene encodes CDR1 SGHRS and CDR2 YFSETQ. The CDR3 nucleotides are TGCGCCAGCAGCACGAATCCACAGGGTGGATCCTACAATGAGCAGTTCTTC. It translates to CASSTNPQGGSYNEQFF.

V usage is TRBV11-2 and J usage is TRBJ1-1, with D maybe TRBD1 (6 bases). Trimming took 2 bases from V and 11 from J, leaving 15 bases between them. This CDR3 is built from 13 residues. Germline CDR1 SGHAT, CDR2 FQNNGV. The CDR3 sequence: CASSLQGLSRAFF. CDR3 nucleotide sequence: TGTGCCAGCAGCTTACAGGGGCTCAGTCGGGCTTTCTTT.

The V gene is TRBV2, the J gene TRBJ1-5; TRBD1 is a possible D gene (6 bases). This CDR3 comprises 14 residues. Germline CDR1 is SNHLY and CDR2 is FYNNEI. Between the trimmed V and J ends, which lost 8 bases and 0 bases, there was a span of 11 bases. The CDR3 coding sequence is TGTGCCAGCGTTGGACAGTATAGCAATCAGCCCCAGCATTTT. The encoded protein is CASVGQYSNQPQHF.